Listed here are 21 T cell receptor beta chains from one sample, sequenced in a study of CD8 T cells in ankylosing spondylitis. Study-level points and caveats: The study identified a TCR beta motif of roughly eight highly homologous variants that appeared characteristic of ankylosing spondylitis blood.

TCRdb processed the 5' RACE reads anew with MiXCR; each CDR3 protein has one entry. The table has more than 500,000 distinct CDR3 sequences, under 5.5% seen once. The antigens for these receptors are not known. Sequenced sample: blood, either unsorted or a sorted T cell fraction (not recorded which). Receptor source: a male donor with ankylosing spondylitis.

This clonotype showed up many times. The CDR3 protein is CASSDPSGGNYGYTF. The CDR3 DNA reads as TGTGCCAGCAGCGATCCCTCTGGGGGCAATTATGGCTACACCTTC. The chain couples TRBV7-2 to TRBJ1-2; TRBD1 might be the D (6 bases). The CDR3 spans 15 residues. Per germline, CDR1 SGHTA and CDR2 FQGNSA. Trimming took 5 bases from V and 5 from J, leaving 18 bases between them.

This clonotype was seen at least ten times. The V call is TRBV20-1, the J call TRBJ2-2; maybe TRBD2 (5 bases). With 3 bases removed from V and 0 bases from J, the gap between germline ends came to 8 bases. Germline V gene lookup returns CDR1 DFQATT and CDR2 SNEGSKA (reference sequence). The CDR3 contains 14 residues. The CDR3 sequence is CSARRVSNTGELFF. The CDR3 coding sequence is TGCAGTGCTAGGAGGGTCTCGAACACCGGGGAGCTGTTTTTT.

This clonotype has at least ten counts. The chain is built from TRBV20-1 and TRBJ2-5; 13 bases fit TRBD2. Germline values: CDR1 DFQATT, CDR2 SNEGSKA (reference sequence). With 6 bases clipped from V and 1 base from J, the junction kept 5 bases outside the gene matches. CDR3 length: 15 residues. The CDR3 DNA sequence: TGCAGTGCGGGTACTAGCGGGAGGGGCCAAGAGACCCAGTACTTC. Protein sequence: CSAGTSGRGQETQYF.

This clonotype came up many times. The J gene is TRBJ2-2, the V gene TRBV20-1, with 7 bases lining up with TRBD2. This CDR3 contains 15 residues. Germline V gene data show CDR1 as DFQATT and CDR2 as SNEGSKA (reference sequence). With 3 bases clipped from V and 6 bases from J, the junction kept 10 bases outside the gene matches. This CDR3 reads CSARSGGGQAGELFF. CDR3 sequence (DNA): TGCAGTGCTAGGTCGGGGGGAGGGCAGGCCGGGGAGCTGTTTTTT.

This clonotype was found many times. The rearrangement links TRBV6-4 to TRBJ1-2; 10 bases line up with TRBD1. In germline, CDR1 is MRHNA, CDR2 SNTAGT. J was trimmed by 3 bases and V by 3 bases; bases with no gene match: 4. CDR3 size: 15 residues. The CDR3 spells CASSEGGQGHYGYTF. The CDR3 coding sequence is TGTGCCAGCAGTGAAGGGGGACAGGGGCACTATGGCTACACCTTC.

At least ten counts were recorded for this clonotype. This chain links TRBV20-1 with TRBJ2-7; D is uncertain. The CDR3 is 13 amino acids. V was shortened by 2 bases and J by 0 bases, with 8 bases between the two germline ends. Germline CDR1 DFQATT, CDR2 SNEGSKA (reference sequence). The CDR3 coding sequence is TGCAGTGCTAGACGCGGCCGCTCCTACGAGCAGTACTTC. Protein: CSARRGRSYEQYF.

This clonotype was picked up many times. The chain links TRBV4-3 to TRBJ1-4, with 11 bases that match TRBD1. V shed 4 bases, J shed 2 bases, and the junction held 6 bases outside the gene matches. Germline values: CDR1 LGHNA, CDR2 YSLEER. The CDR3 consists of 17 residues. DNA for the CDR3: TGCGCCAGCAGCCCAAGGACAGGGGGCTATACTAATGAAAAACTGTTTTTT. Translating it yields CASSPRTGGYTNEKLFF.

The chain is built from TRBV21-1 and TRBJ2-3. TRBV21-1 is marked as a pseudogene. The CDR3 spans 13 residues. CDR3 in amino acids: CASSKAHTDTQYF. DNA of the CDR3: TGTGCCAGCAGCAAAGCGCACACAGATACGCAGTATTTT.

This clonotype has more than one count but fewer than ten. V and J are TRBV5-1 and TRBJ2-4; no clear D gene. Per germline, CDR1 SGHRS and CDR2 YFSETQ. The CDR3 covers 14 residues. Trimming left V 5 bases short and J 5 bases short, with 14 bases between. CDR3 amino acids: CASSPNPEQNIQYF. The CDR3 DNA is TGCGCCAGCAGTCCCAACCCTGAGCAAAACATTCAGTACTTC.

The sample holds many counts of this clonotype. This sequence joins TRBV7-2 and TRBJ2-3, with 8 bases aligning to TRBD2. With 1 base clipped from V and 6 bases from J, the junction kept 12 bases outside the gene matches. Germline V gives CDR1 SGHTA, CDR2 FQGNSA. The CDR3 is made up of 17 amino acids. CDR3 nucleotide sequence: TGTGCCAGCAGCTTAGGGATAGCGGGGCCACCGGTGGATACGCAGTATTTT. It specifies CASSLGIAGPPVDTQYF.

The sample holds many counts of this clonotype. The V gene is TRBV5-6, the J gene TRBJ2-2; 7 bases line up with TRBD1. The CDR3 is made up of 14 amino acids. After removal of 4 bases from V and 4 bases from J, the junction contained 4 bases not matched to a gene. CDR1 is SGHDT, CDR2 YYEEEE, per germline. This CDR3 reads CASSLTGATGELFF. The CDR3 DNA follows: TGTGCCAGCAGCCTAACAGGGGCCACCGGGGAGCTGTTTTTT.

This clonotype has ten or more counts. The CDR3 DNA reads TGTGCCAGCTCACCAGAAGGTTGGGGGCCGGCGAGCACTGAAGCTTTCTTT. This codes for CASSPEGWGPASTEAFF. The J gene is TRBJ1-1, the V gene TRBV18, with D possibly TRBD1 on 6 matching bases. The V gene lost 2 bases and the J gene lost 4 bases, with 20 bases spanning the gap. Germline-derived CDR1 and CDR2 are KGHSH and LQKENI. The CDR3 has 17 residues.

In this sample, this clonotype turned up many times. This rearrangement joins TRBV20-1 to TRBJ1-3; no clear D gene. The length of the CDR3 is 13 residues. Germline assignment: CDR1 DFQATT and CDR2 SNEGSKA (reference sequence). CDR3 sequence (DNA): TGCAGCGCCCAAGCCGGCGCTGGAAACACCATATATTTT. Residues: CSAQAGAGNTIYF.

In its sample, this clonotype was seen many times. The chain carries TRBV9 and TRBJ1-5; D is possibly TRBD1 (5 bases). CDR1 is SGDLS and CDR2 is YYNGEE in the germline V gene. V lost 3 bases to trimming and J lost 7 bases, with 17 bases between them. This CDR3 contains 15 residues. In DNA form, the CDR3 reads TGTGCCAGCAGCGAGGGGCCGGGAATGTACCAGCCCCAGCATTTT. It translates to CASSEGPGMYQPQHF.

This clonotype was picked up many times. CDR3 in amino acids: CASSLTGLGNEQFF. The CDR3 bases are TGTGCCAGCAGCTTGACAGGACTTGGCAATGAGCAGTTCTTC. The chain recombines TRBV5-6 with TRBJ2-1; D tentatively fits TRBD1 or TRBD2 (5 bases each). Trimming took 1 base from V and 6 from J, leaving 11 bases between them. The CDR3 extends over 14 amino acids. CDR1 is SGHDT, CDR2 YYEEEE, per germline.

In its sample, this clonotype was seen many times. V and J are TRBV25-1 and TRBJ2-5; weak D call: TRBD1 (6 bases). The ends were cut back, 7 bases at V and 4 bases at J, with 13 bases in the middle. This CDR3 has 13 residues. CDR1 and CDR2 from the germline V gene are MGHDK and SYGVNS. The CDR3 DNA is TGTGCCAGCACCCAACAGGGTGGAGAGACCCAGTACTTC. Protein: CASTQQGGETQYF.

This clonotype has ten or more counts. The J gene is TRBJ1-2, the V gene TRBV29-1; D might be TRBD1 (6 bases). Trimming removed 4 bases from V and 4 bases from J, with 10 bases in between. This CDR3 has 12 residues. CDR1 SQVTM and CDR2 ANQGSEA come from the germline V gene. CDR3 in DNA: TGCAGCGTTGGGGCAGGGGTCTATGGCTACACCTTC. Protein sequence: CSVGAGVYGYTF.

The rearrangement uses TRBV11-2 and TRBJ2-7; 11 positions agree with TRBD2. The length of the CDR3 is 18 residues. With V trimmed by 4 bases and J by 5 bases, 16 bases remained unmatched. CDR1 SGHAT and CDR2 FQNNGV come from the germline V gene. The CDR3 bases are TGTGCCAGCAGCTACTCCCTCCTTCTAGCGGGAGGCTTTGACGAGCAGTACTTC. Residues: CASSYSLLLAGGFDEQYF.

V and J are TRBV5-5 and TRBJ2-1, with D possibly TRBD1 on 6 matching bases. V gave up 4 bases and J gave up 9 bases, with 17 bases separating them. The germline CDR1 and CDR2 sequences are SGHKS and YYEKEE (reference sequence). The CDR3 has 14 amino acids. The CDR3 reads CASSAGILRGEQFF. DNA for the CDR3: TGTGCCAGCAGCGCCGGGATCCTCAGGGGTGAGCAGTTCTTC. The complete variable domain, with remaining parts taken from reference TRBV5-5 and TRBJ2-1, reads DAGVTQSPTHLIKTRGQQVTLRCSPISGHKSVSWYQQVLGQGPQFIFQYYEKEERGRGNFPDRFSARQFPNYSSELNVNALLLGDSALYLCASSAGILRGEQFFGPGTRLTVL.

This clonotype was counted at least ten times. The chain links TRBV5-6 to TRBJ2-5; TRBD2 aligns across 12 bases. Per the germline V gene, CDR1 is SGHDT and CDR2 is YYEEEE. CDR3 length: 16 amino acids. J gave up 5 bases and V 2 bases, and 7 bases lay outside the gene matches. The CDR3 DNA reads as TGTGCCAGCAGCTTCGGTGCTAGCGGGAGGGATGAGACCCAGTACTTC. Amino acids: CASSFGASGRDETQYF.

This clonotype was detected many times. The rearrangement uses TRBV15 and TRBJ1-4; TRBD1 is a possible D gene (5 bases). Germline V gives CDR1 LNHNV, CDR2 YYDKDF (reference sequence). V was cut by 3 bases and J by 6 bases, with 8 bases left in between. The CDR3 covers 13 residues. Here the CDR3 reads CATSSGTYEKLFF. Written as DNA, the CDR3 is TGTGCCACCAGCAGCGGGACGTATGAAAAACTGTTTTTT. Drawing the rest from reference TRBV15 and TRBJ1-4, the complete variable domain is DAMVIQNPRYQVTQFGKPVTLSCSQTLNHNVMYWYQQKSSQAPKLLFHYYDKDFNNEADTPDNFQSRRPNTSFCFLDIRSPGLGDTAMYLCATSSGTYEKLFFGSGTQLSVL.